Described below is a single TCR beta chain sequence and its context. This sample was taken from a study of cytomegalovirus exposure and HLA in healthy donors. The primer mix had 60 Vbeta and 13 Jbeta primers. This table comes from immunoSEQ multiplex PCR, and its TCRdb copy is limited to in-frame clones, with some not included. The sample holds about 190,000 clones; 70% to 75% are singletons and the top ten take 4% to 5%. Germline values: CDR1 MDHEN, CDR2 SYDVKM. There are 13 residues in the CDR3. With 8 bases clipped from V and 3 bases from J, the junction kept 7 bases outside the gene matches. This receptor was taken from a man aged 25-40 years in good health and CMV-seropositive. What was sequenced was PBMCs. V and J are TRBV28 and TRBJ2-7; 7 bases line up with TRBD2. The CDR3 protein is CASGQTSRYEQYF. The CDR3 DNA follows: TGTGCCAGCGGCCAGACTAGCCGCTACGAGCAGTACTTC.